A single sample gave rise to the 29 T cell receptor beta chains below, sequenced in a study of regulatory T cells in long-lasting Graves disease. As to time point: newly diagnosed GD, antithyroid drugs for less than 3 months. TCR sequences were obtained from RNA taken from PBMCs. According to the study, TCR beta libraries were built with iRepertoire HTBI primers and CDR3-region Arm-PCR. TCRdb itself ran the multiplex PCR reads through MiXCR, one entry per CDR3 protein. The sample consists of more than 400,000 distinct CDR3 sequences, about a sixth of them appearing once. These data also featured in a second study, about T cells in Graves' hyperthyroidism and ophthalmopathy.

The sequenced sample was peripheral blood mononuclear cells (PBMCs), obtained at new diagnosis, from a patient treated with antithyroid drugs. These receptors all come from a man in his forties or fifties with Graves disease.

Comments on this clonotype: A far larger clone lies a single base away; this is likely a read error. The J gene is TRBJ2-1, the V gene TRBV2, with D tentatively TRBD1 (6 bases). Trimming removed 6 bases from V and 9 bases from J, with 21 bases in between. This CDR3 region has 15 residues. Germline V gives CDR1 SNHLY, CDR2 FYNNEI. The DNA of the CDR3 is TGTGCCAGCAGGTCTCCGGGACCAGGGGCCCGTGAGCAGTTCTTC. Translated: CASRSPGPGAREQFF.

This clonotype was found many times. The chain is built from TRBV20-1 and TRBJ1-1, with 8 bases matching TRBD1. The CDR3 loop spans 14 amino acids. V gave up 3 bases and J gave up 1 base; unmatched junction bases: 4. Germline CDR1 and CDR2: DFQATT and SNEGSKA (reference sequence). In nucleotides, the CDR3 is TGCAGTGCTAGGACAGGGGCCAAGAACACTGAAGCTTTCTTT. It specifies CSARTGAKNTEAFF.

This clonotype was picked up a small number of times. The rearrangement links TRBV28 to TRBJ2-7; D not resolved. This CDR3 is built from 15 residues. V lost 2 bases, J lost 0 bases, and 11 bases lay in between. Germline V CDR1 and CDR2: MDHEN, SYDVKM. The CDR3 here is CASSLPQGLSYEQYF. The DNA for the CDR3 is TGTGCCAGCAGTTTACCCCAAGGCCTCTCCTACGAGCAGTACTTC.

The rearrangement links TRBV2 to TRBJ2-1; a possible D gene is TRBD2 (6 bases). The V gene lost 4 bases and the J gene lost 8 bases, with 24 bases spanning the gap. CDR3 size: 17 residues. CDR1 is SNHLY, CDR2 FYNNEI, per germline. In DNA, the CDR3 is TGTGCCAGCAGTGCGGAGGGAGGAGGCTGGCTTGAAGATGAGCAGTTCTTC. It codes for CASSAEGGGWLEDEQFF.

V usage is TRBV12-3 or TRBV12-4 and J usage is TRBJ1-3, with D maybe TRBD1 (5 bases). The CDR3 is made up of 16 amino acids. V lost 1 base, J lost 0 bases, and 10 bases lay in between. Here the CDR3 reads CASSLGTRRSGNTIYF. The CDR3 DNA reads as TGTGCCAGCAGTTTAGGGACAAGGCGCTCTGGAAACACCATATATTTT.

Comments on this clonotype: Relative to the germline gene, one junction end is altered; a read error may explain this. The chain joins TRBV7-9 to TRBJ2-5; TRBD2 is a possible D gene (6 bases). The CDR3 sequence is 13 residues long. The germline CDR1 and CDR2 sequences are SEHNR and FQNEAQ (reference sequence). The CDR3 loop is CASSQVAVETQYF. CDR3 coding DNA: TGCGCCAGCAGCCAAGTAGCGGTTGAGACCCAGTACTTC.

This clonotype was recorded at least ten times. V and J are TRBV6-2 or TRBV6-3 and TRBJ2-1, with D tentatively TRBD2 (6 bases). This CDR3 comprises 14 residues. Germline CDR1 MNHEY, CDR2 SVGEGT. Trimming cost V 6 bases and J 7 bases, with 16 bases left between them. CDR3 in amino acids: CASSSGRGWNEQFF. CDR3 coding DNA: TGTGCCAGCAGCTCTGGACGGGGGTGGAATGAGCAGTTCTTC.

This clonotype was observed a few times. The rearrangement joins TRBV6-4 to TRBJ1-3; D remains ambiguous. In germline, CDR1 is MRHNA, CDR2 SNTAGT. This CDR3 is built from 15 residues. V was trimmed by 5 bases and J by 0 bases, leaving 11 bases between them. CDR3 in DNA: TGTGCCAGCAGTCCAACAGTTAACTCTGGAAACACCATATATTTT. As protein: CASSPTVNSGNTIYF.

This clonotype has only a few counts. The rearrangement joins TRBV16 to TRBJ1-1, with 7 bases matching TRBD1. Unmatched junction bases numbered 9, after V lost 4 bases and J lost 7 bases. CDR3 length: 14 amino acids. Per germline, CDR1 KGHSY and CDR2 FQNENV. In DNA, the CDR3 is TGTGCCAGCAGCCCGGCGAGGACAGGACATGAAGCTTTCTTT. Amino acid sequence: CASSPARTGHEAFF.

The V gene is TRBV7-9, the J gene TRBJ2-1; 10 bases match TRBD1. Trimming cost V 5 bases and J 9 bases; bases outside gene matches: 13. In germline, CDR1 is SEHNR, CDR2 FQNEAQ (reference sequence). CDR3 length equals 16 residues. CDR3 coding DNA: TGTGCCAGCAGCCCGGGTCCGGGACAGGGGTCAAGTGAGCAGTTCTTC. It specifies CASSPGPGQGSSEQFF.

This clonotype was counted ten times or more. The chain joins TRBV5-1 to TRBJ2-1, with 10 bases lining up with TRBD2. The CDR3 contains 15 residues. With V trimmed by 0 bases and J by 8 bases, 5 bases remained unmatched. Germline V gene sequence: CDR1 SGHRS, CDR2 YFSETQ. The CDR3 DNA follows: TGCGCCAGCAGCTTGGCCGGGACTAGCGTCGATGAGCAGTTCTTC. Amino acids: CASSLAGTSVDEQFF.

This clonotype was seen many times. The chain employs TRBV7-8 and TRBJ2-1; 12 bases are shared with TRBD2. The CDR3 has 15 residues. Looked up from germline, CDR1 is SGHVS and CDR2 is FQNEAQ. The V and J ends lost 5 bases and 9 bases, in that order; junction bases with no gene match: 8. CDR3 DNA: TGTGCCAGCAGCGTCAGACTAGCGGGAGCCAGTGAGCAGTTCTTC. Its protein product is CASSVRLAGASEQFF.

This clonotype was seen repeatedly, ten times or more. V is TRBV3-1 and J is TRBJ1-1, with D uncertain. This CDR3 is 13 amino acids long. Germline CDR1 is LGHDT and CDR2 is YNNKEL (reference sequence). V dropped 5 bases and J dropped 11 bases, with 18 bases sitting between them. In DNA form, the CDR3 reads TGTGCCAGCAGCTTCCGCCCAACATCTCAGGCTTTCTTT. Amino acids: CASSFRPTSQAFF.

This clonotype has ten or more counts. V is TRBV6-1 and J is TRBJ1-4; no firm D call. The CDR3 runs 14 residues. V was shortened by 6 bases and J by 7 bases, with 15 bases between the two germline ends. CDR1 and CDR2 (germline): MNHNS, SASEGT. The CDR3 nucleotides are TGTGCCAGCAGGCTGACGCTCTCAGTTGAAAAACTGTTTTTT. Translated, it gives CASRLTLSVEKLFF.

This clonotype was counted many times. The chain combines TRBV18 with TRBJ2-1, with D maybe TRBD1 (6 bases). Germline values: CDR1 KGHSH, CDR2 LQKENI. The CDR3 runs to 14 residues. The V end lost 7 bases, the J end lost 4 bases, and 14 bases lay between the germline ends. As DNA, the CDR3 is TGTGCCAGCTTATCTATACAGGGTTACAATGAGCAGTTCTTC. Protein sequence: CASLSIQGYNEQFF.

Ten or more counts support this clonotype. The V and J genes are TRBV14 and TRBJ1-1, with 10 bases aligning to TRBD1. J gave up 0 bases and V 4 bases, and 2 bases lay outside the gene matches. The CDR3 runs 15 residues. Germline V gene lookup returns CDR1 SGHDN and CDR2 FVKESK. The CDR3 loop reads CASSRDRGLNTEAFF. Here the CDR3 DNA reads TGTGCCAGCAGCCGGGACAGGGGTCTGAACACTGAAGCTTTCTTT.

Many counts were recorded for this clonotype. The chain carries TRBV20-1 and TRBJ2-7; the match to TRBD1 covers 8 bases. The CDR3 sequence is 12 residues long. Germline-derived CDR1 and CDR2 are DFQATT and SNEGSKA (reference sequence). The J segment lost 6 bases and the V segment lost 2 bases, leaving 3 bases of the junction unmatched. This CDR3 is CSARKTGVEQYF. As DNA, the CDR3 is TGCAGTGCTAGAAAGACAGGGGTCGAGCAGTACTTC.

This clonotype has ten or more counts. This CDR3 is CASSLPGPQSGGYTF. The CDR3 DNA is TGTGCCAGCAGTCTCCCAGGGCCGCAAAGCGGTGGCTACACCTTC. This chain uses TRBV28 with TRBJ1-2; TRBD1 is a possible D gene (5 bases). Trimming removed 5 bases from V and 7 bases from J, with 20 bases in between. In germline, CDR1 is MDHEN, CDR2 SYDVKM. CDR3 length equals 15 residues.

At least ten counts were recorded for this clonotype. This sequence joins TRBV5-1 and TRBJ2-3; 7 bases are a match to TRBD1. Germline lookup yields CDR1 SGHRS and CDR2 YFSETQ. CDR3 length equals 12 residues. After removal of 0 bases from V and 9 bases from J, the junction contained 1 base not matched to a gene. This CDR3 reads CASSLGDSTQYF. For the CDR3, the DNA is TGCGCCAGCAGCTTGGGGGACAGCACGCAGTATTTT.

The V gene is TRBV18, the J gene TRBJ1-2; unclear D gene. The CDR3 runs to 15 residues. In germline, CDR1 is KGHSH, CDR2 LQKENI. V was clipped by 0 bases and J by 4 bases, with 12 bases between them. CDR3 region: CASSPPSWGSYGYTF. The CDR3 DNA reads TGTGCCAGCTCACCACCATCTTGGGGATCCTATGGCTACACCTTC.

This clonotype has a handful of counts. The J gene is TRBJ2-2, the V gene TRBV6-1; D is unresolved. CDR3 size: 14 residues. The germline V and J ends were trimmed by 4 bases and 7 bases, with 13 bases remaining between them. Germline lookup yields CDR1 MNHNS and CDR2 SASEGT. This chain's CDR3 is CASSGRLGGGELFF. In nucleotides, the CDR3 is TGTGCCAGCAGTGGGCGACTTGGCGGCGGGGAGCTGTTTTTT.

This clonotype was seen a handful of times. The V and J genes are TRBV13 and TRBJ2-1; 7 nucleotides agree with TRBD1. Losses at the gene ends were 5 bases for V and 6 bases for J; bases not matched to a gene: 10. Germline lookup yields CDR1 PRHDT and CDR2 FYEKMQ (reference sequence). The CDR3 consists of 15 residues. CDR3: CASSNRDRDSNEQFF. As DNA, the CDR3 is TGTGCCAGCAGCAACCGGGACAGAGATTCCAATGAGCAGTTCTTC.

The chain is built from TRBV14 and TRBJ2-1; no reliable D call. The CDR3 contains 14 residues. Trimming took off 0 bases at V and 10 bases at J, with 13 bases between the two ends. The V gene's germline CDR1 is SGHDN and CDR2 FVKESK. CDR3: CASSQENGGEEQFF. The CDR3 region has the DNA TGTGCCAGCAGCCAAGAGAACGGTGGAGAAGAGCAGTTCTTC.

Comments on this clonotype: A read error may produce the germline difference seen at one junction end. The chain is built from TRBV9 and TRBJ2-1; 13 nucleotides match TRBD2. Germline V gene sequence: CDR1 SGDLS, CDR2 YYNGEE. The CDR3 contains 16 residues. The CDR3 DNA reads as TGTGCCAGCAGCCCACGACTAGCGGGAGGATACAATGAGCGGTTCTTC. Its translation: CASSPRLAGGYNERFF.

In this sample, this clonotype turned up a few times. The chain couples TRBV6-9 to TRBJ2-7; 11 bases match TRBD2. Germline CDR1 reads MNHGY; CDR2 reads SVAAGI. The V and J ends lost 3 bases and 6 bases, in that order; junction bases with no gene match: 10. The CDR3 sequence is 16 residues long. CDR3 sequence reads: CASSYSELAGGGEQYF. CDR3 coding DNA: TGTGCCAGCAGTTACTCCGAGCTAGCGGGAGGTGGCGAGCAGTACTTC.

This chain uses TRBV6-1 with TRBJ1-1; D call uncertain. Trimming took 4 bases from V and 1 from J, leaving 7 bases between them. Germline CDR1 is MNHNS and CDR2 is SASEGT. There are 13 residues in the CDR3. The CDR3 nucleotides read TGTGCCAGCAGTGTCAAGCCGAACACTGAAGCTTTCTTT. Amino acid sequence: CASSVKPNTEAFF.

This clonotype was seen repeatedly, ten times or more. The V and J genes are TRBV6-5 and TRBJ2-5; no clear D gene. The CDR3 consists of 13 residues. Germline CDR1 is MNHEY and CDR2 is SVGAGI. Trimming took 1 base from V and 5 from J, leaving 8 bases between them. The CDR3 DNA reads TGTGCCAGCAGTTACTTGTCGGGCGAGACCCAGTACTTC. Protein sequence: CASSYLSGETQYF.

This clonotype was counted ten times or more. This chain links TRBV5-1 with TRBJ1-5; D is unresolved. V lost 3 bases to trimming and J lost 4 bases, with 14 bases between them. CDR3 length equals 15 residues. Looked up from germline, CDR1 is SGHRS and CDR2 is YFSETQ. CDR3: CASSSDGRTNQPQHF. The CDR3 coding sequence is TGCGCCAGCAGCTCTGACGGGAGAACTAATCAGCCCCAGCATTTT.

Notes on this clonotype: This sequence is one base from a far larger clone and is likely a read error. V and J are TRBV27 and TRBJ2-7; 9 bases are shared with TRBD1. Germline CDR1 reads MNHEY; CDR2 reads SMNVEV (reference sequence). V lost 4 bases and J lost 1; bases outside the gene matches: 5. The CDR3 runs to 15 residues. The CDR3 is CASSSGTGRSYEQYF. Written as DNA, the CDR3 is TGTGCCAGCAGTTCCGGGACAGGGAGGTCCTACGAGCAGTACTTC.